These T cell receptor beta chains were read from a single sample in a study of cytomegalovirus exposure and HLA in healthy donors. Generated by immunoSEQ multiplex PCR, the TCRdb table keeps only in-frame clones and is missing some. The sample lists some 90,000 clones; approximately 96% were seen once. The sequenced material came from PBMCs. Receptor source: a man younger than 35 in good health and CMV-seronegative. The CDR3 runs from the conserved cysteine through the conserved F or W. The D gene is left open where the match is weak. Size tells how often a clone was seen (once, few, many) or the class of an expanded clone, and some rows leave it out.

abundance: NA
j_gene: TRBJ2-7
d_gene: NA
v_gene: TRBV27
CDR3nt: TGTGCCAGCAGTTTACAAGGACCGTTTGGGGCCACGCAGTACTTC
CDR3aa: CASSLQGPFGATQYF

abundance: NA
j_gene: TRBJ2-3
d_gene: TRBD2
v_gene: TRBV19
CDR3nt: TGTGCCAGTAGTCAGGGGCTAGCGGGAGTTACAGATACGCAGTATTTT
CDR3aa: CASSQGLAGVTDTQYF

abundance: NA
j_gene: TRBJ1-2
d_gene: NA
v_gene: TRBV2
CDR3nt: TGTGCCAGCAGTCCACAGCTTTATGGCTACACCTTC
CDR3aa: CASSPQLYGYTF

abundance: NA
j_gene: TRBJ1-2
d_gene: TRBD1
v_gene: TRBV19
CDR3nt: TGTGCCAGTAGTCCCACAGGGGCCCTATACGGCTACACCTTC
CDR3aa: CASSPTGALYGYTF

abundance: NA
j_gene: TRBJ1-5
d_gene: NA
v_gene: TRBV28
CDR3nt: TGTGCCAGCAGTCGGGATAAGGCACGTGGCAATCAGCCCCAGCATTTT
CDR3aa: CASSRDKARGNQPQHF

abundance: NA
j_gene: TRBJ1-2
d_gene: NA
v_gene: TRBV11-3
CDR3nt: TGTGCCAGCAGCTCCAGGGGCAGGGACGGCTATGGCTACACCTTC
CDR3aa: CASSSRGRDGYGYTF

abundance: once
j_gene: TRBJ1-1
d_gene: NA
v_gene: TRBV27
CDR3nt: TGTGCCAGCAGTTTAGTCAGCGAGGGGAACACTGAAGCTTTCTTT
CDR3aa: CASSLVSEGNTEAFF

abundance: NA
j_gene: TRBJ1-2
d_gene: NA
v_gene: TRBV7-2
CDR3nt: TGTGCCAGCAGCTTTCTAGCAGATGGCTACACCTTC
CDR3aa: CASSFLADGYTF

abundance: once
j_gene: TRBJ2-1
d_gene: TRBD2
v_gene: TRBV9
CDR3nt: TGTGCCAGCAGCGACTCGGGACTAGCGGGAGGGCCCCTGAATGAGCAGTTCTTC
CDR3aa: CASSDSGLAGGPLNEQFF

abundance: NA
j_gene: TRBJ2-1
d_gene: NA
v_gene: TRBV2
CDR3nt: TGTGCCAGCAGTGGGGGAGGAGACAATGAGCAGTTCTTC
CDR3aa: CASSGGGDNEQFF

abundance: NA
j_gene: TRBJ1-2
d_gene: TRBD1
v_gene: TRBV7-9
CDR3nt: TGTGCCAGCAGCTTAGCGTATTATGGAGGGGACAGGGTCTGGTACACCTTC
CDR3aa: CASSLAYYGGDRVWYTF

abundance: NA
j_gene: TRBJ2-2
d_gene: NA
v_gene: TRBV6-5
CDR3nt: TGTGCCACAGGGAACACCGGGGAGCTGTTTTTT
CDR3aa: CATGNTGELFF

abundance: NA
j_gene: TRBJ1-4
d_gene: TRBD1
v_gene: TRBV30
CDR3nt: TGTGCCTTAGACAGGGGGGGCGAAAAACTGTTTTTT
CDR3aa: CALDRGGEKLFF

abundance: NA
j_gene: TRBJ2-1
d_gene: NA
v_gene: TRBV7-9
CDR3nt: TGTGCCAGCAGCTTATCTAGCGCCCATGAGCAGTTCTTC
CDR3aa: CASSLSSAHEQFF

abundance: NA
j_gene: TRBJ1-1
d_gene: NA
v_gene: TRBV30
CDR3nt: TGTGCCTGGAATCAGGGGAGTGTGAACACTGAAGCTTTCTTT
CDR3aa: CAWNQGSVNTEAFF

abundance: NA
j_gene: TRBJ1-2
d_gene: NA
v_gene: TRBV7-2
CDR3nt: TGTGCCAGCAGCTTAGTAGCGGGCGCTAGTTATGGCTACACCTTC
CDR3aa: CASSLVAGASYGYTF

abundance: NA
j_gene: TRBJ2-3
d_gene: NA
v_gene: TRBV5-6
CDR3nt: TGTGCCAGCAGCTTGGCCGGTTTGGGCACAGATACGCAGTATTTT
CDR3aa: CASSLAGLGTDTQYF

abundance: NA
j_gene: TRBJ2-2
d_gene: TRBD1
v_gene: TRBV5-1
CDR3nt: TGCGCCAGCAGCTTGACAGGGGAGTACACCGGGGAGCTGTTTTTT
CDR3aa: CASSLTGEYTGELFF

abundance: NA
j_gene: TRBJ2-1
d_gene: TRBD2
v_gene: TRBV4-3
CDR3nt: TGCGCCAGCAGCCAAGAGGCGGGAGGTGAAAGAGAGCAGTTCTTC
CDR3aa: CASSQEAGGEREQFF

abundance: NA
j_gene: TRBJ1-2
d_gene: NA
v_gene: TRBV18
CDR3nt: TGTGCCAGCTCACTTACGCGGCGAGGCTACACCTTC
CDR3aa: CASSLTRRGYTF

abundance: NA
j_gene: TRBJ1-1
d_gene: NA
v_gene: TRBV7-2
CDR3nt: TGTGCCAGCAGCTTAGACTCTCGACAGCTGAACACTGAAGCTTTCTTT
CDR3aa: CASSLDSRQLNTEAFF

abundance: NA
j_gene: TRBJ2-6
d_gene: TRBD2
v_gene: TRBV19
CDR3nt: TGTGCCAGTACTCGAGCGGGAGCCGGGGCCAACGTCCTGACTTTC
CDR3aa: CASTRAGAGANVLTF